The 13 T cell receptor beta chains below all came from one sample that was sequenced in a study of T cells in Graves' hyperthyroidism and ophthalmopathy. Amplified TCR beta CDR3 regions derived from RNA transcripts. A first-round RT-PCR of the TCR CDR3 used the HTBI primer set. TCRdb called the multiplex PCR reads again in MiXCR, with one record for every CDR3 protein. Of 500,000 to 600,000 distinct CDR3 sequences listed, nearly 20% were seen once; the top ten hold around 50%. The sequenced sample consisted of blood. Source of these receptors: a man aged 40-55 years with Graves' ophthalmopathy.

This clonotype has a handful of counts. The chain carries TRBV11-2 and TRBJ2-2; 9 bases align to TRBD2. CDR1 is SGHAT, CDR2 FQNNGV, per germline. V dropped 5 bases and J dropped 4; count of bases not matched to a gene: 2. There are 14 residues in the CDR3. The CDR3 sequence is CASSRLAVTGELFF. CDR3 nucleotide sequence: TGTGCCAGCAGCAGACTAGCGGTCACCGGGGAGCTGTTTTTT.

This clonotype was found a few times. The chain combines TRBV7-9 with TRBJ1-3, with D possibly matching TRBD1 (5 bases). The CDR3 runs 15 residues. V lost 7 bases and J lost 0, with 13 bases in between. Germline values: CDR1 SEHNR, CDR2 FQNEAQ (reference sequence). The CDR3 region is CASTHRGGSGNTIYF. The CDR3 nucleotides read TGTGCCAGCACCCACCGGGGGGGCTCTGGAAACACCATATATTTT. Variable domain in full (rest from reference TRBV7-9 and TRBJ1-3): DTGVSQNPRHKITKRGQNVTFRCDPISEHNRLYWYRQTLGQGPEFLTYFQNEAQLEKSRLLSDRFSAERPKGSFSTLEIQRTEQGDSAMYLCASTHRGGSGNTIYFGEGSWLTVV.

The CDR3 region is CASSVDVGQGIEKLFF. CDR3 DNA sequence: TGTGCCAGCAGCGTAGATGTGGGACAGGGAATCGAAAAACTGTTTTTT. The rearrangement joins TRBV9 to TRBJ1-4; 9 positions agree with TRBD1. The CDR3 spans 16 residues. Germline assignment: CDR1 SGDLS and CDR2 YYNGEE. Trimming at V came to 0 bases and at J to 8 bases, leaving 8 bases not matched to a gene.

This clonotype was observed many times. This rearrangement joins TRBV11-2 to TRBJ2-7; 7 bases are a match to TRBD1. This CDR3 comprises 15 residues. V dropped 4 bases and J dropped 2; count of bases not matched to a gene: 8. Germline CDR1 is SGHAT and CDR2 is FQNNGV. CDR3 protein: CASSSRTGYAYEQYF. The DNA for the CDR3 is TGTGCCAGCAGCTCTCGGACAGGTTATGCCTACGAGCAGTACTTC.

V is TRBV6-2 or TRBV6-3 and J is TRBJ1-1; D not resolved. V lost 1 base and J lost 6, with 6 bases in between. CDR1 and CDR2 (germline): MNHEY, SVGEGT. This CDR3 spans 12 amino acids. CDR3 in amino acids: CASSYWESEAFF. The CDR3 DNA reads TGTGCCAGCAGTTACTGGGAGTCTGAAGCTTTCTTT.

This clonotype was counted a few times. The rearrangement links TRBV7-2 to TRBJ2-4; D tentatively reads TRBD1 or TRBD2 (6 bases each). V was shortened by 1 base and J by 0 bases, with 10 bases between the two germline ends. The CDR3 sequence is 16 residues long. Germline CDR1 reads SGHTA; CDR2 reads FQGNSA. The CDR3 nucleotides read TGTGCCAGCAGCTTAGGGGGGGCGGGAGCCAAAAACATTCAGTACTTC. Protein sequence: CASSLGGAGAKNIQYF. Filled out from reference TRBV7-2 and TRBJ2-4, the complete variable domain reads GAGVSQSPSNKVTEKGKDVELRCDPISGHTALYWYRQSLGQGLEFLIYFQGNSAPDKSGLPSDRFSAERTGGSVSTLTIQRTQQEDSAVYLCASSLGGAGAKNIQYFGAGTRLSVL.

This clonotype was counted at least ten times. The CDR3 loop is CASSPGDMSYEQYF. The CDR3 DNA sequence: TGTGCCAGCAGTCCCGGTGACATGTCCTACGAGCAGTACTTC. The chain recombines TRBV28 with TRBJ2-7; D is ambiguous. Germline V CDR1 and CDR2: MDHEN, SYDVKM. The CDR3 extends over 14 amino acids. Trimming removed 5 bases from V and 1 base from J, with 12 bases in between.

This clonotype has only a few counts. CDR3 DNA: TGTGCCAGCAGTTTAACTCCCCAGGGGAACCTCAATCAGCCCCAGCATTTT. The encoded protein is CASSLTPQGNLNQPQHF. The V and J genes are TRBV12-3 or TRBV12-4 and TRBJ1-5; TRBD1 is a possible D gene (6 bases). The CDR3 is 17 amino acids. V lost 2 bases and J lost 3, with 17 bases in between.

This clonotype has ten or more counts. The chain recombines TRBV2 with TRBJ1-5, with 8 bases lining up with TRBD1. Trimming removed 2 bases from V and 6 bases from J; junction bases left unmatched: 9. Germline-derived CDR1 and CDR2 are SNHLY and FYNNEI. The CDR3 has 16 residues. The CDR3 here is CASSERTGTAAQPQHF. The CDR3 region has the DNA TGTGCCAGCAGTGAAAGGACAGGGACGGCTGCTCAGCCCCAGCATTTT. The entire variable domain, with the rest obtained from reference TRBV2 and TRBJ1-5, is as follows: EPEVTQTPSHQVTQMGQEVILRCVPISNHLYFYWYRQILGQKVEFLVSFYNNEISEKSEIFDDQFSVERPDGSNFTLKIRSTKLEDSAMYFCASSERTGTAAQPQHFGDGTRLSIL.

This clonotype appeared many times. The genes are TRBV6-4 and TRBJ2-7; 8 nucleotides match TRBD2. Losses at the gene ends were 2 bases for V and 3 bases for J; bases not matched to a gene: 12. From germline, CDR1 is MRHNA and CDR2 SNTAGT. CDR3 length equals 17 residues. In DNA form, the CDR3 reads TGTGCCAGCAGTGACAGGGAGGCTAGCGGGTCGATCTACGAGCAGTACTTC. It yields the protein CASSDREASGSIYEQYF.

This clonotype was counted only a few times. This chain connects TRBV28 to TRBJ2-4; D gene unclear. Germline CDR1 reads MDHEN; CDR2 reads SYDVKM. V was trimmed by 3 bases and J by 3 bases, leaving 9 bases between them. The CDR3 is 14 residues long. CDR3 DNA: TGTGCCAGCAGTTTTTCACGTGGCAAAAACATTCAGTACTTC. Translated, it gives CASSFSRGKNIQYF.

There are many counts of this clonotype. The chain employs TRBV5-1 and TRBJ2-1; D may match TRBD1 or TRBD2 (6 bases each). The CDR3 length is 16 residues. The V end lost 0 bases, the J end lost 6 bases, and 16 bases lay between the germline ends. CDR1 and CDR2 from the germline V gene are SGHRS and YFSETQ. CDR3 amino acids: CASSLGYGGQVNEQFF. DNA of the CDR3: TGCGCCAGCAGCTTGGGATACGGGGGCCAGGTCAATGAGCAGTTCTTC.

This clonotype was recorded at least ten times. This rearrangement joins TRBV20-1 to TRBJ2-3; D perhaps matches TRBD2 (5 bases). The V and J ends lost 1 base and 10 bases respectively, with 12 bases between them. Germline V gene lookup returns CDR1 DFQATT and CDR2 SNEGSKA (reference sequence). The CDR3 extends over 12 amino acids. For the CDR3, the DNA is TGCAGTGCTAGAGGAGGTCCCGGGGCGCAGTATTTT. This sequence encodes CSARGGPGAQYF.